The clone carrying this T cell receptor beta chain has a handful of counts. Its antigen is as yet unknown. Trimming shortened V by 5 bases and J by 2 bases, and 13 bases separated the two germline ends. Germline V CDR1 and CDR2: SEHNR, FQNEAQ (reference sequence). The CDR3 runs to 15 residues. This entry comes from a study of cytomegalovirus exposure and HLA in healthy donors. General study points: The HLA-A and HLA-B alleles of most subjects were reportedly predicted accurately from TCR beta sequences.

Both 60 Vbeta primers and 13 Jbeta primers went into the PCR. Only in-frame clones appear in the TCRdb table, and some are missing; sequencing was by immunoSEQ multiplex PCR. The table lists about 160,000 clones, over 60% of them singletons. The TCR originated in a woman aged 25 to 39 in good health and CMV-seronegative. V is TRBV7-9 and J is TRBJ1-5; D ambiguous. Sequencing was performed on PBMCs. As DNA, the CDR3 is TGTGCCAGCAGCCCGCTAGCGAGGGGCAATCAGCCCCAGCATTTT. As protein: CASSPLARGNQPQHF.